These 23 T cell receptor beta chains were all obtained from the same sample, sequenced in a study of T-cell memory formation after mild COVID-19. TCRdb reprocessed the 5' RACE reads with MiXCR, giving one entry per CDR3 protein. The sample shows under 200,000 distinct CDR3 sequences, roughly 30% of them seen only once. Sequencing was performed on PBMCs or a T cell subset sorted from them (not recorded which). Receptors were obtained from an adult woman who had mild COVID-19 (a few samples of this study predate the infection). Cell type and time point are not known.

J is TRBJ1-1 and V is TRBV5-1; D gene uncertain. Germline assignment: CDR1 SGHRS and CDR2 YFSETQ. The CDR3 totals 15 residues. Trimming removed 0 bases from V and 5 bases from J, with 14 bases in between. The CDR3 spells CASSLAGVRGTEAFF. CDR3 nucleotide sequence: TGCGCCAGCAGCTTGGCCGGGGTTCGGGGTACTGAAGCTTTCTTT.

The chain recombines TRBV6-6 with TRBJ1-4; 7 bases line up with TRBD1. Unmatched junction bases numbered 6, after V lost 3 bases and J lost 5 bases. This CDR3 comprises 15 residues. Germline values: CDR1 MNHNY, CDR2 SVGAGI (reference sequence). CDR3 DNA: TGTGCCAGCAGTTATCCGACAGGGCTAAATGAAAAACTGTTTTTT. This sequence encodes CASSYPTGLNEKLFF.

This clonotype was observed a few times. This rearrangement joins TRBV6-5 to TRBJ1-6; D not certain. The germline gives CDR1 MNHEY, CDR2 SVGAGI. Trimming removed 5 bases at V and 9 bases at J, with 8 bases between. There are 12 residues in the CDR3. The CDR3, as DNA: TGTGCCAGCAGTCCTAATGCTTCACCCCTCCACTTT. This sequence encodes CASSPNASPLHF.

V usage is TRBV4-1 and J usage is TRBJ1-2; possible D gene TRBD1, 6 bases. The V end was cut by 4 bases, the J end by 4 bases, with 16 bases between. The CDR3 has 15 amino acids. Per germline, CDR1 MGHRA and CDR2 YSYEKL. The CDR3 nucleotides are TGCGCCAGCAGCCCCGGGGGCCCGACAGGCTATGGCTACACCTTC. Residues: CASSPGGPTGYGYTF.

This clonotype showed up just a few times. The J gene is TRBJ2-1, the V gene TRBV7-2, with unresolved D. The CDR3 runs to 13 residues. From germline, CDR1 is SGHTA and CDR2 FQGNSA. The germline V and J ends were trimmed by 4 bases and 9 bases, with 13 bases remaining between them. CDR3 nucleotides: TGTGCCAGCAGCTGGAAAGAGAGTGGTGAGCAGTTCTTC. Amino acids: CASSWKESGEQFF.

This clonotype showed up just a few times. This chain connects TRBV29-1 to TRBJ1-2; unclear D gene. The ends were cut back, 3 bases at V and 4 bases at J, with 12 bases in the middle. Looked up from germline, CDR1 is SQVTM and CDR2 is ANQGSEA. This CDR3 is 13 amino acids long. The CDR3, as DNA: TGCAGCGTTGAGCAACAGCGGAGCTATGGCTACACCTTC. Its translation is CSVEQQRSYGYTF.

The V gene is TRBV29-1, the J gene TRBJ1-1, with D perhaps matching TRBD1 (5 bases). CDR1 is SQVTM and CDR2 is ANQGSEA in the germline V gene. Trimming took off 3 bases at V and 4 bases at J, with 12 bases between the two ends. The CDR3 consists of 13 residues. Here the CDR3 DNA reads TGCAGCGTTGAGAAGACGGGGGGCACTGAAGCTTTCTTT. Its protein product is CSVEKTGGTEAFF. The variable domain in full, with the rest retrieved from reference TRBV29-1 and TRBJ1-1, is SAVISQKPSRDICQRGTSLTIQCQVDSQVTMMFWYRQQPGQSLTLIATANQGSEATYESGFVIDKFPISRPNLTFSTLTVSNMSPEDSSIYLCSVEKTGGTEAFFGQGTRLTVV.

The chain recombines TRBV19 with TRBJ1-1, with 8 positions matching TRBD1. The CDR3 sequence is 16 residues long. Germline V gene sequence: CDR1 LNHDA, CDR2 SQIVND (reference sequence). V lost 5 bases, J lost 0 bases, and 8 bases stayed unmatched. CDR3 residues: CASSERTGGMNTEAFF. CDR3 nucleotides: TGTGCCAGTAGTGAAAGAACAGGGGGAATGAACACTGAAGCTTTCTTT. Combining the CDR3 with reference TRBV19 and TRBJ1-1 gives the whole variable domain DGGITQSPKYLFRKEGQNVTLSCEQNLNHDAMYWYRQDPGQGLRLIYYSQIVNDFQKGDIAEGYSVSREKKESFPLTVTSAQKNPTAFYLCASSERTGGMNTEAFFGQGTRLTVV.

In DNA form, the CDR3 reads TGTGCCTGGAGTGTGGGCTCTACTACCTATGGCTACACCTTC. Its protein is CAWSVGSTTYGYTF. The chain uses TRBV30 and TRBJ1-2, with D unclear. Germline lookup yields CDR1 GTSNPN and CDR2 SVGIG (reference sequence). With 0 bases removed from V and 4 bases from J, the gap between germline ends came to 12 bases. CDR3 length equals 14 residues.

This chain links TRBV6-2 or TRBV6-3 with TRBJ2-5; no firm D call. V was clipped by 2 bases and J by 3 bases, with 4 bases between them. CDR1 and CDR2 (germline): MNHEY, SVGEGT. This CDR3 region has 12 residues. CDR3 DNA sequence: TGTGCCAGCAGTTACAGGAAAGAGACCCAGTACTTC. It is translated as CASSYRKETQYF.

This chain connects TRBV7-2 to TRBJ1-2; D remains ambiguous. This CDR3 region has 13 residues. Trimming stripped 5 bases from V and 4 bases from J, with 11 bases between. Germline CDR1 and CDR2: SGHTA and FQGNSA. CDR3 sequence: CASSPRTAYGYTF. The CDR3 DNA reads as TGTGCCAGCAGCCCCAGGACGGCCTATGGCTACACCTTC.

This clonotype was detected only a few times. The CDR3 DNA is TGTGCCAGCAGTTACAGGGGAGGATGGAATGAGCAGTTCTTC. It encodes CASSYRGGWNEQFF. The chain combines TRBV6-5 with TRBJ2-1; possible D gene TRBD2, 6 bases. The CDR3 covers 14 residues. Trimming removed 2 bases at V and 7 bases at J, with 12 bases between. The germline V gene has CDR1 MNHEY and CDR2 SVGAGI.

The V call is TRBV7-9, the J call TRBJ2-3, with TRBD2 matching over 10 bases. Trimming removed 4 bases from V and 3 bases from J; junction bases left unmatched: 7. The CDR3 runs to 16 residues. Germline V lookup: CDR1 SEHNR, CDR2 FQNEAQ (reference sequence). CDR3 sequence reads: CASSSLAGGRTDTQYF. CDR3 sequence (DNA): TGTGCCAGCAGCTCGTTAGCGGGAGGAAGGACAGATACGCAGTATTTT.

V and J are TRBV29-1 and TRBJ2-1; tentatively, D is TRBD2 (6 bases). V was trimmed by 6 bases and J by 9 bases, leaving 15 bases between them. Germline loops: CDR1 SQVTM, CDR2 ANQGSEA. CDR3 size: 12 residues. The CDR3 spells CSVYRAGGEQFF. For the CDR3, the DNA is TGCAGCGTCTACCGAGCCGGGGGTGAGCAGTTCTTC.

The chain combines TRBV12-3 or TRBV12-4 with TRBJ1-1; weak D call: TRBD1 (5 bases). V lost 5 bases, J lost 4 bases, and 17 bases lay in between. The CDR3 has 15 amino acids. CDR3 protein: CASSPRGGRGTEAFF. In DNA form, the CDR3 reads TGTGCCAGCAGTCCGCGGGGGGGGAGGGGCACTGAAGCTTTCTTT.

The chain has TRBV9 and TRBJ1-5; D is uncertain. CDR1 and CDR2 (germline): SGDLS, YYNGEE. Trimming took off 0 bases at V and 5 bases at J, with 9 bases between the two ends. The CDR3 length is 14 residues. The CDR3 here is CASSVDGLDQPQHF. CDR3 bases: TGTGCCAGCAGCGTAGACGGGTTAGATCAGCCCCAGCATTTT.

The chain combines TRBV7-3 with TRBJ2-1; 10 positions match TRBD1. Germline lookup yields CDR1 SGHTA and CDR2 FQGTGA. The CDR3 sequence is 13 residues long. J gave up 9 bases and V 2 bases, and 1 base lay outside the gene matches. The CDR3, as DNA: TGTGCCAGCAGCTTAGGGACAGGGGTTGAGCAGTTCTTC. Encoded protein: CASSLGTGVEQFF.

The V gene is TRBV7-2, the J gene TRBJ2-3; 11 nucleotides match TRBD2. V shed 1 base and J 2 bases; nucleotides not matched to a gene: 5. CDR1 is SGHTA and CDR2 is FQGNSA in the germline V gene. The CDR3 consists of 17 residues. The CDR3 loop reads CASSLDLAGGSTDTQYF. CDR3 nucleotides: TGTGCCAGCAGCTTAGACCTAGCGGGAGGATCCACAGATACGCAGTATTTT.

The V call is TRBV5-1, the J call TRBJ1-1; 7 bases line up with TRBD1. The CDR3 extends over 13 amino acids. CDR1 is SGHRS, CDR2 YFSETQ, per germline. V trimming: 5 bases; J trimming: 4 bases; junction bases outside the gene matches: 5. As DNA, the CDR3 is TGCGCCAGCAGGAGACAGGGAGGCACTGAAGCTTTCTTT. The encoded protein is CASRRQGGTEAFF. Together with reference TRBV5-1 and TRBJ1-1, the CDR3 gives the full variable domain: KAGVTQTPRYLIKTRGQQVTLSCSPISGHRSVSWYQQTPGQGLQFLFEYFSETQRNKGNFPGRFSGRQFSNSRSEMNVSTLELGDSALYLCASRRQGGTEAFFGQGTRLTVV.

The chain recombines TRBV21-1 with TRBJ1-5. TRBV21-1 is recorded as a pseudogene. The CDR3 runs to 12 residues. Here the CDR3 DNA reads TGTGCCAGCAGTCCGAGGGATCAGCCCCAGCATTTT. Protein: CASSPRDQPQHF.

J is TRBJ2-3 and V is TRBV12-3 or TRBV12-4, with 10 bases lining up with TRBD2. V lost 3 bases to trimming and J lost 2 bases; unmatched junction nucleotides: 5. The CDR3 is 16 residues long. The DNA of the CDR3 is TGTGCCAGCAGTTTGGGGACTAGCGAGGTCACAGATACGCAGTATTTT. Translated, it gives CASSLGTSEVTDTQYF.

This clonotype has a handful of counts. The CDR3 DNA reads as TGTGCCAGCATCCCATCGACTAGCGGGCCGGGGGAGACCCAGTACTTC. Residues: CASIPSTSGPGETQYF. The V call is TRBV5-7, the J call TRBJ2-5, with 10 bases lining up with TRBD2. TRBV5-7 is an ORF, and what it does is uncertain. Trimming removed 6 bases from V and 5 bases from J; junction bases left unmatched: 13. The CDR3 spans 16 residues.

This clonotype came up many times. The rearrangement joins TRBV3-1 to TRBJ2-3, with D perhaps matching TRBD1 (5 bases). Trimming removed 3 bases at V and 3 bases at J, with 10 bases between. The CDR3 spans 14 residues. The germline CDR1 and CDR2 sequences are LGHDT and YNNKEL (reference sequence). CDR3 loop: CASSHGRVTDTQYF. In DNA, the CDR3 is TGTGCCAGCAGCCACGGCAGGGTGACAGATACGCAGTATTTT.